Listed below are T cell receptor beta chains from one sample, sequenced in a study of blood T cell repertoires in COVID-19. Sequenced by immunoSEQ multiplex PCR; TCRdb stores in-frame clones only, minus some. This table holds around 300,000 clones, approximately 91% found once. Sequencing used peripheral blood. All receptors come from a man aged 50-60 years with acute or convalescent COVID-19. Both conserved end residues are trimmed from each CDR3. A D gene is named only where the DNA matches it firmly. Only some rows state a clone size, as once, few, many or a class for expanded clones.

v_gene	abundance	j_gene	d_gene	CDR3aa
TRBV29-1	.	TRBJ2-1	.	SVEELGGSSAGNEQF
TRBV4-1	.	TRBJ1-5	.	ASSQGAGNYQPQH
TRBV11-2	.	TRBJ2-7	.	ASSLNRLNPYEQY
TRBV18	.	TRBJ2-6	.	ASSLSYSGANVLT
TRBV29-1	.	TRBJ2-3	TRBD1	SVEQGARDTQY
TRBV30	.	TRBJ2-1	.	AWTASRHEQF
TRBV7-9	.	TRBJ2-3	TRBD1	ASSLGLTGTGGTDTQY
TRBV9	.	TRBJ1-5	.	ASSSGNQPQH
TRBV25-1	.	TRBJ1-1	.	ASSELGRNTEAF
TRBV20-1	.	TRBJ2-1	.	SAPSSNEQF
TRBV3-1/TRBV3-2	.	TRBJ1-6	TRBD1	ASSPTGGNSPLH
TRBV4-2	.	TRBJ2-5	TRBD2	ASSQDLASGTETQY
TRBV10-3	.	TRBJ2-1	TRBD2	AISQTSGAYNEQF
TRBV19	once	TRBJ2-7	.	ASSSRRGGRISSYEQY
TRBV10-1	.	TRBJ2-7	.	ASSAAPAYEQY
TRBV10-3	once	TRBJ2-1	TRBD1	AISEELGRGHGNEQF
TRBV21-1	.	TRBJ1-1	.	ASSKAPPVANTEAF
TRBV6-7	.	TRBJ2-5	TRBD2	ASSFPGLAGETYQETQY
TRBV18	.	TRBJ1-1	TRBD1	ASSLTSGGQGDTEAF
TRBV2	once	TRBJ2-3	.	ASMLGVPTDTQY
TRBV10-3	.	TRBJ1-1	TRBD1	AISGGDRAF
TRBV2	few	TRBJ1-3	TRBD1	ASRKTGGYSGNTIY
TRBV11-2	few	TRBJ1-2	TRBD1	ASSWGDRGGYGYT
TRBV27	.	TRBJ1-5	TRBD1	ASSPGQGIYQPQH
TRBV6-5	.	TRBJ1-2	.	ASIRRGRPTGYT
TRBV9	.	TRBJ2-7	TRBD1	ASSPKTGGAIHEQY
TRBV7-8	.	TRBJ1-5	.	ASSQDSSNQPQH
TRBV3-1/TRBV3-2	.	TRBJ1-1	.	ASSQDGAHTEAF
TRBV6-5	.	TRBJ2-1	TRBD1	ASSRDRYNEQF
TRBV3-1/TRBV3-2	.	TRBJ1-1	.	ASSRSRTEAF
TRBV6-5	.	TRBJ1-2	.	ASTQRTVFYGYT
TRBV9	.	TRBJ2-3	.	ASSVGTDPQY
TRBV9	.	TRBJ1-2	.	ASSSAANYGYT
TRBV3-1/TRBV3-2	.	TRBJ1-4	.	ASSQSHSNEKLF
TRBV12-3/TRBV12-4	.	TRBJ1-1	.	ASTPVNTEAF
TRBV21-1	.	TRBJ1-2	.	ASSKAAGMGKGSYGYT
TRBV6-5	.	TRBJ1-4	TRBD1	ASSYSGTGREKLF